The 28 T cell receptor beta chains below were found in one sample sequenced in a study of patients and donors after allogeneic stem cell transplantation. Via MiXCR, TCRdb re-called the RT-PCR reads, giving one row per CDR3 protein. In the table there are some 880,000 distinct CDR3 sequences, roughly 17% of which are singletons. The specimen sequenced was blood, either unsorted or a sorted T cell fraction (not recorded which). The receptors here all came from a human donor who was either an allogeneic HSCT recipient or a stem cell or donor lymphocyte infusion donor (not recorded which). It is not recorded whose cells these are; they may come from a transplant donor.

The chain joins TRBV7-3 to TRBJ2-1, with 13 bases that match TRBD2. J gave up 9 bases and V 5 bases, and 10 bases lay outside the gene matches. Germline-derived CDR1 and CDR2 are SGHTA and FQGTGA. This CDR3 is built from 16 residues. The chain's CDR3 is CASSQSPTSGRGEQFF. The CDR3 DNA follows: TGTGCCAGCAGCCAATCCCCCACTAGCGGGAGGGGTGAGCAGTTCTTC.

The chain combines TRBV12-3 or TRBV12-4 with TRBJ1-6; D gene unclear. V dropped 3 bases and J dropped 7 bases, with 10 bases sitting between them. The CDR3 has 14 residues. CDR3 residues: CASSLNIRNSPLHF. Here the CDR3 DNA reads TGTGCCAGCAGTTTGAACATTAGAAATTCACCCCTCCACTTT.

This chain links TRBV7-8 with TRBJ2-1; TRBD2 agrees at 12 bases. With 5 bases clipped from V and 6 bases from J, the junction kept 8 bases outside the gene matches. Germline V gene lookup returns CDR1 SGHVS and CDR2 FQNEAQ. The length of the CDR3 is 16 residues. CDR3 sequence: CASSPRLAGAVNEQFF. Written as DNA, the CDR3 is TGTGCCAGCAGCCCCAGACTAGCGGGGGCCGTCAATGAGCAGTTCTTC. The full variable domain, with the rest looked up from reference TRBV7-8 and TRBJ2-1, is GAGVSQSPRYKVAKRGQDVALRCDPISGHVSLFWYQQALGQGPEFLTYFQNEAQLDKSGLPSDRFFAERPEGSVSTLKIQRTQQEDSAVYLCASSPRLAGAVNEQFFGPGTRLTVL.

The chain links TRBV20-1 to TRBJ2-3, with 7 nucleotides matching TRBD1. The germline V gene has CDR1 DFQATT and CDR2 SNEGSKA (reference sequence). The CDR3 contains 16 residues. With 5 bases clipped from V and 2 bases from J, the junction kept 13 bases outside the gene matches. The CDR3 sequence is CSAPRQGTILTDTQYF. In DNA form, the CDR3 reads TGCAGTGCTCCTAGACAGGGAACAATTCTCACAGATACGCAGTATTTT.

This clonotype was detected only a few times. CDR3 nucleotides: TGTGCCAGCAGCTTAGGATCCAGGCGGGGGGCAGATACGCAGTATTTT. Its translation: CASSLGSRRGADTQYF. The chain links TRBV7-9 to TRBJ2-3; TRBD2 matches 8 bases. There are 16 residues in the CDR3. Trimming took 1 base from V and 4 from J; bases not matched to a gene: 7. Germline CDR1 is SEHNR and CDR2 is FQNEAQ (reference sequence).

The gene calls are TRBV7-9 and TRBJ2-7, with D perhaps matching TRBD1 or TRBD2 (5 bases each). V was clipped by 2 bases and J by 11 bases, with 16 bases between them. The CDR3 contains 13 residues. Germline V lookup: CDR1 SEHNR, CDR2 FQNEAQ (reference sequence). CDR3 loop: CASSLSGTDPEYF. CDR3 bases: TGTGCCAGCAGCTTATCCGGGACGGACCCTGAGTACTTC.

This clonotype was observed a few times. This chain's CDR3 is CASSQKLGVTQYF. The CDR3 nucleotides read TGTGCCAGCAGCCAGAAATTAGGGGTTACGCAGTATTTT. The J gene is TRBJ2-3, the V gene TRBV4-2; tentatively, D is TRBD1 (5 bases). The CDR3 covers 13 residues. Trimming removed 3 bases from V and 8 bases from J, with 12 bases in between. Germline V gives CDR1 LGHNA, CDR2 YNFKEQ.

This clonotype was picked up a small number of times. The J gene is TRBJ2-1, the V gene TRBV7-8; no clear D gene. Germline V gene sequence: CDR1 SGHVS, CDR2 FQNEAQ. Between the trimmed V and J ends, which lost 4 bases and 4 bases, there was a span of 8 bases. This CDR3 has 13 residues. DNA for the CDR3: TGTGCCAGCAGCTCTATCGAATACAATGAGCAGTTCTTC. The encoded protein is CASSSIEYNEQFF.

The V call is TRBV21-1, the J call TRBJ2-3; TRBD1, the table's D call, was not compared with the DNA. TRBV21-1 corresponds to a pseudogene. The CDR3 length is 16 residues. CDR3 sequence reads: CASSKGGDRETDTQYF. The CDR3 region has the DNA TGTGCCAGCAGCAAAGGAGGAGACAGGGAAACAGATACGCAGTATTTT.

The V and J genes are TRBV15 and TRBJ2-7, with D possibly called TRBD1 or TRBD2 (5 bases each). V lost 3 bases, J lost 4 bases, and 10 bases lay in between. Germline CDR1 LNHNV, CDR2 YYDKDF (reference sequence). The length of the CDR3 is 13 residues. CDR3 bases: TGTGCCACCAGCAGCGATTGGGGGTACGAGCAGTACTTC. This codes for CATSSDWGYEQYF.

There are a few counts of this clonotype. The chain links TRBV11-2 to TRBJ2-5, with TRBD2 matching 7 bases. Trimming took 5 bases from V and 5 from J; bases not matched to a gene: 14. The length of the CDR3 is 16 residues. Germline CDR1 SGHAT, CDR2 FQNNGV. The CDR3 loop reads CASSRGLGGRGETQYF. The CDR3 bases are TGTGCCAGCAGCCGCGGCTTGGGCGGGAGAGGCGAGACCCAGTACTTC.

This clonotype was recorded a few times. V usage is TRBV29-1 and J usage is TRBJ2-3; D assignment may be TRBD1 or TRBD2 (6 bases each). CDR3 length equals 14 residues. Germline CDR1 and CDR2: SQVTM and ANQGSEA. V lost 5 bases and J 4 bases, leaving 16 bases between the germline ends. CDR3 sequence: CSVLVWGASDTQYF. The CDR3 bases are TGCAGCGTTCTCGTATGGGGGGCATCAGATACGCAGTATTTT.

This clonotype was seen more than once but under ten times. The rearrangement links TRBV12-3 or TRBV12-4 to TRBJ1-5; D not resolved. The ends were cut back, 3 bases at V and 6 bases at J, with 12 bases in the middle. The CDR3 runs to 14 residues. The CDR3 loop is CASSFDGEAQPQHF. DNA of the CDR3: TGTGCCAGCAGTTTCGATGGAGAGGCTCAGCCCCAGCATTTT.

This clonotype was counted between two and nine times. J is TRBJ2-5 and V is TRBV20-1, with D hard to call. The CDR3 runs 12 residues. V lost 5 bases and J 1 base, leaving 8 bases between the germline ends. Germline assignment: CDR1 DFQATT and CDR2 SNEGSKA (reference sequence). The CDR3 loop reads CSALNFQETQYF. DNA for the CDR3: TGCAGTGCTCTTAATTTCCAAGAGACCCAGTACTTC.

The chain links TRBV12-5 to TRBJ1-1; a possible D gene is TRBD1 (5 bases). Germline-derived CDR1 and CDR2 are LGHNT and FRNRAP. V was clipped by 5 bases and J by 6 bases, with 19 bases between them. The CDR3 has 15 residues. The CDR3 region has the DNA TGTGCTAGTGGTCCCAACGCGGTTGGGGGTGCTGAAGCTTTCTTT. This codes for CASGPNAVGGAEAFF.

This chain links TRBV5-1 with TRBJ2-7; 10 bases are shared with TRBD1. V was pared by 3 bases and J by 7 bases, with 10 bases of the junction left unmatched. CDR3 length: 15 residues. In germline, CDR1 is SGHRS, CDR2 YFSETQ. In DNA form, the CDR3 reads TGCGCCAGCAGCTGGACAGGGGGTTCAATGTGGGAGCAGTACTTC. Its translation: CASSWTGGSMWEQYF. The full variable domain, in which reference TRBV5-1 and TRBJ2-7 provide the parts outside the CDR3, is KAGVTQTPRYLIKTRGQQVTLSCSPISGHRSVSWYQQTPGQGLQFLFEYFSETQRNKGNFPGRFSGRQFSNSRSEMNVSTLELGDSALYLCASSWTGGSMWEQYFGPGTRLTVT.

A few counts support this clonotype. The genes are TRBV6-1 and TRBJ1-1, with 7 bases that match TRBD1. The CDR3 contains 16 residues. Looked up from germline, CDR1 is MNHNS and CDR2 is SASEGT. V gave up 6 bases and J gave up 5 bases; unmatched junction bases: 15. The CDR3 here is CASRTGLGDVWTEAFF. CDR3 bases: TGTGCCAGCAGGACAGGGTTGGGGGATGTATGGACTGAAGCTTTCTTT.

The CDR3 protein is CASSSGWLAGNPSTDTQYF. CDR3 nucleotide sequence: TGTGCCAGCAGCTCCGGCTGGCTAGCGGGTAACCCTAGCACAGATACGCAGTATTTT. The chain employs TRBV11-2 and TRBJ2-3, with 8 positions matching TRBD2. CDR1 SGHAT and CDR2 FQNNGV come from the germline V gene. This CDR3 spans 19 amino acids. With V trimmed by 4 bases and J by 0 bases, 15 bases remained unmatched.

This sequence joins TRBV15 and TRBJ2-3; D unresolved. The germline CDR1 and CDR2 sequences are LNHNV and YYDKDF (reference sequence). Trimming removed 1 base from V and 6 bases from J, with 5 bases in between. This CDR3 is built from 12 residues. For the CDR3, the DNA is TGTGCCACCAGCAGAGTTCAGGATACGCAGTATTTT. Translating gives CATSRVQDTQYF.

CDR3 loop: CASSLRLATISTDTQYF. CDR3 coding DNA: TGTGCCAGCAGTTTACGCCTAGCTACGATTAGCACAGATACGCAGTATTTT. The J gene is TRBJ2-3, the V gene TRBV27, with D tentatively TRBD2 (5 bases). Germline V CDR1 and CDR2: MNHEY, SMNVEV (reference sequence). V lost 2 bases to trimming and J lost 0 bases, with 15 bases between them. The CDR3 covers 17 residues.

This clonotype was found a few times. The DNA of the CDR3 is TGCAGTGCTAGAGATGACAGGGGCAGCTCCTACGAGCAGTACTTC. Translated, it gives CSARDDRGSSYEQYF. This sequence joins TRBV20-1 and TRBJ2-7; 8 bases agree with TRBD1. The trim removed 0 bases at V and 0 bases at J, leaving 4 bases unmatched. From germline, CDR1 is DFQATT and CDR2 SNEGSKA (reference sequence). The length of the CDR3 is 15 residues.

This clonotype was counted a few times. This chain links TRBV2 with TRBJ2-2, with a tentative D call TRBD1 (5 bases). Germline lookup yields CDR1 SNHLY and CDR2 FYNNEI. V lost 8 bases and J lost 2, with 18 bases in between. The CDR3 has 16 residues. The CDR3 coding sequence is TGTGCCAGCGTACCTTCAGGGTCCCTCAACACCGGGGAGCTGTTTTTT. Translating it yields CASVPSGSLNTGELFF.

A few counts support this clonotype. The genes are TRBV6-6 and TRBJ1-5, with D hard to call. Trimming removed 3 bases at V and 16 bases at J, with 13 bases between. Germline V gene sequence: CDR1 MNHNY, CDR2 SVGAGI (reference sequence). CDR3 length: 11 residues. CDR3 DNA sequence: TGTGCCAGCAGTTATGAGGGTAGGTTCCATTTT. Translated: CASSYEGRFHF.

This rearrangement joins TRBV5-1 to TRBJ2-1; 8 nucleotides align to TRBD2. With V trimmed by 3 bases and J by 0 bases, 8 bases remained unmatched. The CDR3 extends over 17 amino acids. Germline V gives CDR1 SGHRS, CDR2 YFSETQ. CDR3 residues: CASSWDVSGISYNEQFF. CDR3 in DNA: TGCGCCAGCAGCTGGGACGTTAGCGGGATCTCCTACAATGAGCAGTTCTTC.

This clonotype was found many times. The chain combines TRBV12-3 or TRBV12-4 with TRBJ1-5; D call uncertain. The CDR3 extends over 15 amino acids. Trimming took off 5 bases at V and 0 bases at J, with 11 bases between the two ends. The CDR3 bases are TGTGCCAGCAGTCGCGTACTAAGTAGCAATCAGCCCCAGCATTTT. This encodes CASSRVLSSNQPQHF.

The gene calls are TRBV29-1 and TRBJ2-7; D possibly corresponds to TRBD2 (5 bases). There are 12 residues in the CDR3. The V end lost 1 base, the J end lost 3 bases, and 7 bases lay between the germline ends. CDR1 is SQVTM, CDR2 ANQGSEA, per germline. The CDR3 nucleotides are TGCAGCGTTGAAGGAGGAGGCTACGAGCAGTACTTC. Translated, it gives CSVEGGGYEQYF.

This clonotype was seen only a few times. The chain employs TRBV12-3 or TRBV12-4 and TRBJ2-3, with D tentatively TRBD2 (6 bases). The CDR3 contains 17 residues. V was clipped by 6 bases and J by 0 bases, with 19 bases between them. The CDR3 reads CASSPGVVAASTDTQYF. In DNA form, the CDR3 reads TGTGCCAGCAGCCCCGGGGTGGTAGCGGCTAGCACAGATACGCAGTATTTT.

This clonotype was seen many times. The chain recombines TRBV18 with TRBJ1-1; D gene ambiguous. The CDR3 has 12 residues. Looked up from germline, CDR1 is KGHSH and CDR2 is LQKENI. The V end was cut by 1 base, the J end by 6 bases, with 6 bases between. CDR3 protein: CASSPRGSEAFF. DNA of the CDR3: TGTGCCAGCTCACCACGGGGATCTGAAGCTTTCTTT.